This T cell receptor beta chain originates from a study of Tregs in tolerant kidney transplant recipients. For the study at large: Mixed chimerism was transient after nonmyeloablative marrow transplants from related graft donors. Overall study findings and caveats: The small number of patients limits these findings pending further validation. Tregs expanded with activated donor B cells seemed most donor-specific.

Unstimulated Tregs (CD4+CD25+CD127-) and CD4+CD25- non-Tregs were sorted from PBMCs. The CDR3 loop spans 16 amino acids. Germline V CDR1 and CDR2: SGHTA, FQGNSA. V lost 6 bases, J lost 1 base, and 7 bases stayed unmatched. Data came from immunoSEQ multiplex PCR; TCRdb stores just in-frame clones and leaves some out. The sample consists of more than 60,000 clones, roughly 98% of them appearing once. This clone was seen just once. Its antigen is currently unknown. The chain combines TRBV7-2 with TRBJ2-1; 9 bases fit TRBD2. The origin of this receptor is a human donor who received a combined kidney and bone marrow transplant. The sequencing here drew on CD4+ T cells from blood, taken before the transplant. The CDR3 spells CASSRPTSGSYNEQFF. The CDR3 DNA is TGTGCCAGCAGTCGTCCGACTAGCGGTTCCTACAATGAGCAGTTCTTC.